This T cell receptor (beta chain) stems from a study of T cell changes during pregnancy in multiple sclerosis. Clones were read by immunoSEQ multiplex PCR, and TCRdb kept only the in-frame ones, dropping some. The data contain about 49,000 clones, approximately 95% of them singletons. The CDR3 is 14 residues long. CDR1 and CDR2 from the germline V gene are SGHKS and YYEKEE (reference sequence). The V end was cut by 0 bases, the J end by 5 bases, with 9 bases between. The sequence was obtained from a female donor with multiple sclerosis, enrolled in a pregnancy study. Sample: CD8+ T cells from peripheral blood mononuclear cells, taken in the first trimester of pregnancy. The V call is TRBV5-5, the J call TRBJ1-5, with D possibly matching TRBD1 (6 bases). The CDR3 DNA reads as TGTGCCAGCAGCTTGGAACAGGGCTATCAGCCCCAGCATTTT. Translation: CASSLEQGYQPQHF.